The next 30 T cell receptor beta chains were all read from a single sample in a study of cytomegalovirus exposure and HLA in healthy donors. Vbeta (60) and Jbeta (13) primers were used in the PCR. Using immunoSEQ multiplex PCR, the repertoire was profiled, and TCRdb retains in-frame clones only, with some absent. The profile shows some 150,000 clones, around 82% of them singletons. Sequencing used PBMCs. The receptors were gathered from a man between 18 and 29 years old in good health and CMV-seropositive.

CDR3 residues: CASSSLGQSLYGYTF. DNA for the CDR3: TGTGCCAGCAGCTCTTTGGGACAATCCCTATATGGCTACACCTTC. This rearrangement joins TRBV7-2 to TRBJ1-2, with D maybe TRBD1 (6 bases). The CDR3 extends over 15 amino acids. Trimming left V 4 bases short and J 5 bases short, with 17 bases between. In germline, CDR1 is SGHTA, CDR2 FQGNSA.

The sample holds a few counts of this clone. The genes are TRBV6-4 and TRBJ2-1, with 13 bases that match TRBD2. Germline assignment: CDR1 MRHNA and CDR2 SNTAGT. The CDR3 has 15 amino acids. V shed 4 bases, J shed 9 bases, and the junction held 6 bases outside the gene matches. This CDR3 is CASSALAGGLGEQFF. DNA of the CDR3: TGTGCCAGCAGTGCACTAGCGGGAGGGTTAGGTGAGCAGTTCTTC.

J is TRBJ1-2 and V is TRBV19; possible D gene TRBD1, 5 bases. The CDR3 is 14 amino acids. V was shortened by 3 bases and J by 6 bases, with 14 bases between the two germline ends. The germline gives CDR1 LNHDA, CDR2 SQIVND (reference sequence). CDR3 sequence: CASSMSVAGNGYTF. For the CDR3, the DNA is TGTGCCAGTAGTATGTCGGTGGCAGGGAATGGCTACACCTTC.

This chain links TRBV28 with TRBJ2-7; 11 positions agree with TRBD2. The CDR3 runs to 17 residues. The germline gives CDR1 MDHEN, CDR2 SYDVKM. The V segment lost 2 bases and the J segment 0 bases; nucleotides outside the gene matches: 6. CDR3 sequence (DNA): TGTGCCAGCAGTTTACTTAGGGGACTAGCGGCCTCCTACGAGCAGTACTTC. This translates into CASSLLRGLAASYEQYF.

The V gene is TRBV5-1, the J gene TRBJ2-3, with 8 bases identical to TRBD2. CDR3 length: 14 residues. The V and J ends lost 6 bases and 5 bases, in that order; junction bases with no gene match: 8. Germline V gives CDR1 SGHRS, CDR2 YFSETQ. CDR3 in DNA: TGCGCCAGCAAGAACCGGGAGGGCCAAGATACGCAGTATTTT. This codes for CASKNREGQDTQYF.

The rearrangement joins TRBV10-3 to TRBJ2-7, with 8 bases fitting TRBD1. Germline loops: CDR1 ENHRY, CDR2 SYGVKD. This CDR3 spans 12 amino acids. V was pared by 8 bases and J by 3 bases, with 3 bases of the junction left unmatched. The DNA of the CDR3 is TGTGCCATCGGGACAGGAAACTACGAGCAGTACTTC. It encodes CAIGTGNYEQYF.

The rearrangement uses TRBV5-8 and TRBJ2-5; TRBD2 agrees at 10 bases. Germline trimming cut 5 bases from V and 2 bases from J; bases unmatched to any gene: 15. CDR1 is SGHTS and CDR2 is YDEGEE in the germline V gene. This CDR3 is built from 18 residues. DNA for the CDR3: TGTGCCAGCAGTACTCGACGGCTGGGACTAGCGCCACAAGAGACCCAGTACTTC. It translates to CASSTRRLGLAPQETQYF.

This clone was seen a handful of times. V gene TRBV7-2 combines with J gene TRBJ2-7; 10 nucleotides align to TRBD2. Trimming at V came to 6 bases and at J to 0 bases, leaving 5 bases not matched to a gene. The CDR3 has 15 residues. Germline V gene lookup returns CDR1 SGHTA and CDR2 FQGNSA. The CDR3 DNA is TGTGCCAGCAGGGCCAGCGGGAGGGACTCCTACGAGCAGTACTTC. Translated: CASRASGRDSYEQYF.

This clone has a single count. V and J are TRBV5-6 and TRBJ1-5, with TRBD1 matching 9 bases. Germline V gene data show CDR1 as SGHDT and CDR2 as YYEEEE. CDR3 length equals 19 residues. Trimming removed 4 bases from V and 2 bases from J; junction bases left unmatched: 16. The CDR3 DNA follows: TGTGCCAGCAGCCGGAGGGGACAGGGTACCCTCGTTGGCAATCAGCCCCAGCATTTT. Amino acids: CASSRRGQGTLVGNQPQHF.

J is TRBJ1-4 and V is TRBV11-2, with D possibly TRBD1 on 6 matching bases. CDR3 size: 17 residues. The germline V gene encodes CDR1 SGHAT and CDR2 FQNNGV. Trimming took 5 bases from V and 3 from J, leaving 19 bases between them. The CDR3 coding sequence is TGTGCCAGCAGCCCCCAATTGAAGACAGGACCTAATGAAAAACTGTTTTTT. It encodes CASSPQLKTGPNEKLFF.

The rearrangement links TRBV27 to TRBJ1-1; 8 nucleotides agree with TRBD1. Germline CDR1 and CDR2: MNHEY and SMNVEV (reference sequence). V lost 7 bases to trimming and J lost 13 bases; unmatched junction nucleotides: 17. The CDR3 is 14 residues long. The CDR3 DNA reads as TGTGCCAGCAAATTAACGGAGACAGGGGCGTTTGATTTCTTT. Translating it yields CASKLTETGAFDFF.

This chain connects TRBV4-1 to TRBJ1-2; D is possibly TRBD1 (6 bases). Trimming took off 3 bases at V and 7 bases at J, with 21 bases between the two ends. CDR1 and CDR2 from the germline V gene are MGHRA and YSYEKL. The CDR3 is 16 amino acids. The CDR3 DNA is TGCGCCAGCAGCCAGGGACAATGGCGAGGGGCTTGTGGCTACACCTTC. Protein: CASSQGQWRGACGYTF.

The chain couples TRBV28 to TRBJ1-5, with 9 positions matching TRBD1. CDR1 and CDR2 from the germline V gene are MDHEN and SYDVKM. The CDR3 contains 15 residues. Unmatched junction bases numbered 8, after V lost 6 bases and J lost 5 bases. CDR3 DNA: TGTGCCAGCAGCTTGGACAGGGGACGGGATCAGCCCCAGCATTTT. It is translated as CASSLDRGRDQPQHF.

The gene calls are TRBV4-1 and TRBJ2-1; TRBD1 agrees at 9 bases. V trimming: 4 bases; J trimming: 4 bases; junction bases outside the gene matches: 5. CDR1 and CDR2 from the germline V gene are MGHRA and YSYEKL. The CDR3 length is 15 residues. The CDR3 spells CASSLRQGVYNEQFF. DNA of the CDR3: TGCGCCAGCAGCCTCCGACAGGGGGTATACAATGAGCAGTTCTTC.

CDR3 residues: CASSSPGQGPEQYF. CDR3 nucleotides: TGTGCCAGCAGCTCACCGGGACAGGGGCCCGAGCAGTACTTC. The V gene is TRBV5-4, the J gene TRBJ2-7, with 10 bases matching TRBD1. The length of the CDR3 is 14 residues. V was clipped by 3 bases and J by 6 bases; unmatched bases: 6. Per the germline V gene, CDR1 is SGHNT and CDR2 is YYREEE (reference sequence).

The chain uses TRBV27 and TRBJ2-3; 7 nucleotides align to TRBD2. Germline values: CDR1 MNHEY, CDR2 SMNVEV (reference sequence). Germline trimming cut 8 bases from V and 3 bases from J; bases unmatched to any gene: 14. CDR3 length equals 16 residues. The CDR3 region has the DNA TGTGCCAGCTACACCCTGACGGGGGGAGGGACAGATACGCAGTATTTT. Amino acid sequence: CASYTLTGGGTDTQYF.

This clone has a single count. The chain carries TRBV2 and TRBJ2-3; possible D gene TRBD1, 6 bases. The germline V gene encodes CDR1 SNHLY and CDR2 FYNNEI. CDR3 length: 14 amino acids. V lost 8 bases, J lost 6 bases, and 18 bases lay in between. The CDR3, as DNA: TGTGCCAGCGGGAAGGGGGAGCGGCAGGATACGCAGTATTTT. Protein: CASGKGERQDTQYF. The full variable domain, with the rest looked up from reference TRBV2 and TRBJ2-3, is EPEVTQTPSHQVTQMGQEVILRCVPISNHLYFYWYRQILGQKVEFLVSFYNNEISEKSEIFDDQFSVERPDGSNFTLKIRSTKLEDSAMYFCASGKGERQDTQYFGPGTRLTVL.

This clone has a single count. The V and J genes are TRBV4-1 and TRBJ2-1, with TRBD2 as a possible D gene (6 bases). Trimming stripped 4 bases from V and 7 bases from J, with 20 bases between. The length of the CDR3 is 16 residues. CDR1 MGHRA and CDR2 YSYEKL come from the germline V gene. Here the CDR3 DNA reads TGCGCCAGCAGCCCCCCTAGACCCGGGACTTCTAATGAGCAGTTCTTC. Translated, it gives CASSPPRPGTSNEQFF.

The chain is built from TRBV27 and TRBJ2-6, with no clear D. Germline-derived CDR1 and CDR2 are MNHEY and SMNVEV (reference sequence). The CDR3 length is 14 residues. Deletions cut 1 base from V and 3 bases from J, with 4 bases between. CDR3 residues: CASSLYSGANVLTF. The CDR3 nucleotides are TGTGCCAGCAGTTTATACAGTGGGGCCAACGTCCTGACTTTC.

Comments on this clone: The sample contains more than one DNA sequence encoding this CDR3. The genes are TRBV27 and TRBJ1-1, with 9 bases that match TRBD1. CDR3 length: 13 residues. J was trimmed by 0 bases and V by 8 bases; bases with no gene match: 1. Per germline, CDR1 MNHEY and CDR2 SMNVEV (reference sequence). The CDR3 sequence: CASGTGMNTEAFF. The CDR3 nucleotides are TGTGCCAGCGGGACAGGGATGAACACTGAAGCTTTCTTT.

The chain recombines TRBV4-1 with TRBJ2-2; D is undetermined. CDR1 and CDR2 (germline): MGHRA, YSYEKL. With 2 bases removed from V and 2 bases from J, the gap between germline ends came to 18 bases. CDR3 length: 18 amino acids. The CDR3 bases are TGCGCCAGCAGCCAATGGGTAGCAGCCATTTCAAACACCGGGGAGCTGTTTTTT. Amino acid sequence: CASSQWVAAISNTGELFF.

V and J are TRBV5-1 and TRBJ2-3; 7 nucleotides line up with TRBD1. This CDR3 spans 16 amino acids. V trimming: 1 base; J trimming: 1 base; junction bases outside the gene matches: 6. Germline CDR1 SGHRS, CDR2 YFSETQ. CDR3 sequence reads: CASSLTGDHGTDTQYF. CDR3 in DNA: TGCGCCAGCAGCTTGACAGGGGATCACGGCACAGATACGCAGTATTTT.

This clone was counted once. V is TRBV4-1 and J is TRBJ2-7; TRBD1 aligns across 11 bases. The germline V gene has CDR1 MGHRA and CDR2 YSYEKL. Losses at the gene ends were 1 base for V and 6 bases for J; bases not matched to a gene: 5. The CDR3 is 15 amino acids. The CDR3 is CASSQAPGQGGEQYF. The CDR3 bases are TGCGCCAGCAGCCAAGCTCCGGGACAGGGGGGCGAGCAGTACTTC.

A few counts support this clone. V gene TRBV9 combines with J gene TRBJ2-1; 12 bases fit TRBD2. This CDR3 is 15 amino acids long. Germline CDR1 and CDR2: SGDLS and YYNGEE. J lost 9 bases, V lost 4 bases, and 8 bases had no gene match. CDR3 nucleotide sequence: TGTGCCAGCAGCCTTCTAGCGGGAGGGCAGGGTGAGCAGTTCTTC. Translation gives CASSLLAGGQGEQFF.

The chain uses TRBV5-4 and TRBJ2-7, with 10 bases that match TRBD1. The CDR3 runs to 15 residues. The V gene end was trimmed by 0 bases and the J gene end by 1 base; junction bases not matched to a gene: 1. The germline V gene encodes CDR1 SGHNT and CDR2 YYREEE (reference sequence). The CDR3 sequence is CASSLEGQGSYEQYF. CDR3 bases: TGTGCCAGCAGCTTGGAGGGACAGGGGTCCTACGAGCAGTACTTC.

V usage is TRBV7-8 and J usage is TRBJ2-5, with 14 bases lining up with TRBD2. CDR3 length: 17 residues. Germline trimming cut 6 bases from V and 5 bases from J; bases unmatched to any gene: 11. CDR1 and CDR2 (germline): SGHVS, FQNEAQ. CDR3 DNA sequence: TGTGCCAGCAGTTTTAGACTAGCGGGAGGGCCGGGGGAGACCCAGTACTTC. It encodes CASSFRLAGGPGETQYF. Supplemented by reference TRBV7-8 and TRBJ2-5, the full variable domain reads GAGVSQSPRYKVAKRGQDVALRCDPISGHVSLFWYQQALGQGPEFLTYFQNEAQLDKSGLPSDRFFAERPEGSVSTLKIQRTQQEDSAVYLCASSFRLAGGPGETQYFGPGTRLLVL.

The rearrangement links TRBV28 to TRBJ2-1; 7 bases match TRBD2. Germline CDR1 MDHEN, CDR2 SYDVKM. Trimming cost V 5 bases and J 3 bases; bases outside gene matches: 10. CDR3 length: 16 residues. DNA of the CDR3: TGTGCCAGCAGTGTACGAAGAGCGGGAAACTACAATGAGCAGTTCTTC. It translates to CASSVRRAGNYNEQFF.

This clone was detected once. CDR3 residues: CASSLGASGNTIYF. CDR3 DNA sequence: TGTGCCAGCAGCTTAGGGGCTTCTGGAAACACCATATATTTT. The chain combines TRBV13 with TRBJ1-3; D remains unclear. This CDR3 has 14 residues. The germline gives CDR1 PRHDT, CDR2 FYEKMQ (reference sequence). Trimming removed 0 bases at V and 1 base at J, with 4 bases between. The whole variable domain, filled in from reference TRBV13 and TRBJ1-3, reads AAGVIQSPRHLIKEKRETATLKCYPIPRHDTVYWYQQGPGQDPQFLISFYEKMQSDKGSIPDRFSAQQFSDYHSELNMSSLELGDSALYFCASSLGASGNTIYFGEGSWLTVV.

This chain uses TRBV29-1 with TRBJ1-2; tentatively, D is TRBD1 (6 bases). Per the germline V gene, CDR1 is SQVTM and CDR2 is ANQGSEA. With 4 bases removed from V and 2 bases from J, the gap between germline ends came to 11 bases. The CDR3 length is 13 residues. The CDR3 here is CSVVGTINYGYTF. DNA of the CDR3: TGCAGCGTTGTGGGGACAATAAACTATGGCTACACCTTC.

This clone has a handful of counts. The gene calls are TRBV6-6 and TRBJ1-3; D remains unclear. The CDR3 loop spans 13 amino acids. Germline CDR1 and CDR2: MNHNY and SVGAGI (reference sequence). V dropped 4 bases and J dropped 2 bases, with 6 bases sitting between them. In DNA, the CDR3 is TGTGCCAGCAGTTGGCAGGCTGGAAACACCATATATTTT. Translating gives CASSWQAGNTIYF.